A selection of T cell receptor beta chains follows, all from one sample in a study of OX40 agonist ivuxolimab in advanced cancers. Method: immunoSEQ multiplex PCR; TCRdb's copy keeps in-frame clones and lacks some. In the table there are roughly 67,000 clones, 88% of which are singletons. Sample: CD4+ or CD8+ T cells sorted from blood, taken in a trial of the OX40 agonist ivuxolimab. These receptors originate from an adult with an advanced solid tumor such as melanoma, head and neck, liver or kidney cancer. Each CDR3 is given with its conserved first and last residue. The order of the fields is J gene, V gene, clone size, D gene, CDR3 protein, CDR3 DNA. A D gene is named only where the DNA matches it firmly. Clone size is not always given. Where it is, it says once, few, many or a class for expanded clones.

J gene: TRBJ1-2
V gene: TRBV5-8
clone size: -
D gene: -
CDR3 protein: CASSLPPGHYGYTF
CDR3 DNA: TGTGCCAGCAGCTTACCGCCGGGGCACTATGGCTACACCTTC

J gene: TRBJ1-4
V gene: TRBV27
clone size: once
D gene: -
CDR3 protein: CASRRVGSNEKLFF
CDR3 DNA: TGTGCCAGCAGACGAGTCGGTTCTAATGAAAAACTGTTTTTT

J gene: TRBJ2-7
V gene: TRBV29-1
clone size: -
D gene: -
CDR3 protein: CSFRDTSYEQYF
CDR3 DNA: TGCAGCTTCCGGGACACCTCCTACGAGCAGTACTTC

J gene: TRBJ1-2
V gene: TRBV5-6
clone size: -
D gene: -
CDR3 protein: CASSLPVDYGYTF
CDR3 DNA: TGTGCCAGCAGCCTCCCTGTGGACTATGGCTACACCTTC

J gene: TRBJ1-3
V gene: TRBV6-5
clone size: -
D gene: -
CDR3 protein: CASRPGPSSGNTIYF
CDR3 DNA: TGTGCCAGCAGGCCCGGACCAAGCTCTGGAAACACCATATATTTT

J gene: TRBJ2-7
V gene: TRBV27
clone size: -
D gene: -
CDR3 protein: CASSLRRAGETEQYF
CDR3 DNA: TGTGCCAGCAGTTTACGGCGGGCAGGGGAGACCGAGCAGTACTTC

J gene: TRBJ2-5
V gene: TRBV7-6
clone size: -
D gene: -
CDR3 protein: CASSLDVGETQYF
CDR3 DNA: TGTGCCAGCAGCTTAGACGTTGGGGAGACCCAGTACTTC

J gene: TRBJ2-3
V gene: TRBV6-6
clone size: -
D gene: -
CDR3 protein: CASSVSGPRGTDTQYF
CDR3 DNA: TGTGCCAGCAGTGTTTCGGGACCGCGGGGCACAGATACGCAGTATTTT

J gene: TRBJ2-2
V gene: TRBV5-4
clone size: -
D gene: -
CDR3 protein: CASSPTRVNTGELFF
CDR3 DNA: TGTGCCAGCAGCCCAACACGGGTTAACACCGGGGAGCTGTTTTTT

J gene: TRBJ2-7
V gene: TRBV11-3
clone size: -
D gene: -
CDR3 protein: CASSLSRAHEQYF
CDR3 DNA: TGTGCCAGCAGCTTATCGCGGGCCCACGAGCAGTACTTC

J gene: TRBJ1-4
V gene: TRBV18
clone size: -
D gene: -
CDR3 protein: CASSPRGTNEKLFF
CDR3 DNA: TGTGCCAGCTCACCAAGGGGAACTAATGAAAAACTGTTTTTT

J gene: TRBJ2-1
V gene: TRBV29-1
clone size: few
D gene: TRBD2
CDR3 protein: CSVESAGVVNEQFF
CDR3 DNA: TGCAGCGTTGAATCAGCGGGAGTCGTAAATGAGCAGTTCTTC

J gene: TRBJ1-5
V gene: TRBV7-9
clone size: -
D gene: -
CDR3 protein: CASSLAGVDPQHF
CDR3 DNA: TGTGCCAGCAGCTTAGCGGGGGTGGATCCCCAGCATTTT

J gene: TRBJ1-4
V gene: TRBV18
clone size: -
D gene: -
CDR3 protein: CASSPTGLNEKLFF
CDR3 DNA: TGTGCCAGCTCACCGACAGGTCTTAATGAAAAACTGTTTTTT

J gene: TRBJ2-1
V gene: TRBV6-5
clone size: -
D gene: -
CDR3 protein: CASSPIGQTYNEQFF
CDR3 DNA: TGTGCCAGCAGTCCTATCGGACAGACGTACAATGAGCAGTTCTTC

J gene: TRBJ1-1
V gene: TRBV28
clone size: -
D gene: TRBD1
CDR3 protein: CASKSGDRAEAFF
CDR3 DNA: TGTGCCAGCAAATCAGGGGACAGGGCTGAAGCTTTCTTT

J gene: TRBJ2-1
V gene: TRBV29-1
clone size: once
D gene: TRBD1
CDR3 protein: CSVESDRGAEQFF
CDR3 DNA: TGCAGCGTTGAATCGGACAGGGGGGCTGAGCAGTTCTTC

J gene: TRBJ2-3
V gene: TRBV30
clone size: -
D gene: -
CDR3 protein: CAWRAGLGADTQYF
CDR3 DNA: TGTGCCTGGAGGGCCGGACTGGGAGCAGATACGCAGTATTTT

J gene: TRBJ2-7
V gene: TRBV13
clone size: -
D gene: -
CDR3 protein: CASSLGRGWSYEQYF
CDR3 DNA: TGTGCCAGCAGCTTAGGCAGGGGTTGGTCCTACGAGCAGTACTTC

J gene: TRBJ1-1
V gene: TRBV11-2
clone size: once
D gene: -
CDR3 protein: CASSLGAGAFF
CDR3 DNA: TGTGCCAGCAGCTTAGGCGCCGGAGCTTTCTTT

J gene: TRBJ2-2
V gene: TRBV6-1
clone size: -
D gene: -
CDR3 protein: CASSVMDRNTGELFF
CDR3 DNA: TGTGCCAGCAGCGTAATGGACAGGAACACCGGGGAGCTGTTTTTT

J gene: TRBJ2-3
V gene: TRBV5-1
clone size: -
D gene: -
CDR3 protein: CASSNRDWGHFTDTQYF
CDR3 DNA: TGCGCCAGCAGCAACCGGGACTGGGGCCACTTCACAGATACGCAGTATTTT

J gene: TRBJ1-2
V gene: TRBV5-1
clone size: -
D gene: -
CDR3 protein: CASSEGGANYGYTF
CDR3 DNA: TGCGCCAGCAGCGAAGGAGGGGCGAACTATGGCTACACCTTC

J gene: TRBJ1-3
V gene: TRBV28
clone size: -
D gene: -
CDR3 protein: CASSLSGAGNTIYF
CDR3 DNA: TGTGCCAGCAGTTTATCAGGGGCTGGAAACACCATATATTTT

J gene: TRBJ2-5
V gene: TRBV5-1
clone size: once
D gene: TRBD1
CDR3 protein: CASRKGTGDAETQYF
CDR3 DNA: TGCGCCAGCAGGAAGGGGACAGGGGATGCGGAGACCCAGTACTTC

J gene: TRBJ1-5
V gene: TRBV28
clone size: -
D gene: TRBD1
CDR3 protein: CASRPPDRENQPQHF
CDR3 DNA: TGTGCCAGCAGACCGCCGGACAGGGAAAATCAGCCCCAGCATTTT

J gene: TRBJ2-5
V gene: TRBV18
clone size: -
D gene: -
CDR3 protein: CASSPFRGLVNQETQYF
CDR3 DNA: TGTGCCAGCTCACCGTTCCGGGGGTTAGTAAACCAAGAGACCCAGTACTTC

J gene: TRBJ1-1
V gene: TRBV6-4
clone size: -
D gene: TRBD1
CDR3 protein: CASSDRTGGNTEAFF
CDR3 DNA: TGTGCCAGCAGTGATCGGACAGGGGGGAACACTGAAGCTTTCTTT

J gene: TRBJ1-1
V gene: TRBV7-6
clone size: -
D gene: -
CDR3 protein: CASSLLQGSGTEAFF
CDR3 DNA: TGTGCCAGCAGCTTACTTCAGGGTTCGGGCACTGAAGCTTTCTTT

J gene: TRBJ2-1
V gene: TRBV28
clone size: -
D gene: TRBD2
CDR3 protein: CAITSGGTNEQFF
CDR3 DNA: TGTGCCATCACTAGCGGGGGTACCAATGAGCAGTTCTTC

J gene: TRBJ1-2
V gene: TRBV5-4
clone size: -
D gene: -
CDR3 protein: CASSLPGTRRYGYTF
CDR3 DNA: TGTGCCAGCAGCCTGCCCGGGACCCGACGCTATGGCTACACCTTC

J gene: TRBJ2-7
V gene: TRBV27
clone size: -
D gene: -
CDR3 protein: CASRTRDSYEQYF
CDR3 DNA: TGTGCCAGCAGGACCCGGGACTCCTACGAGCAGTACTTC

J gene: TRBJ1-4
V gene: TRBV18
clone size: -
D gene: -
CDR3 protein: CASSRGTDEKLFF
CDR3 DNA: TGTGCCAGCTCTCGGGGAACGGATGAAAAACTGTTTTTT

J gene: TRBJ1-5
V gene: TRBV6-1
clone size: -
D gene: -
CDR3 protein: CASSAFQGSNQPQHF
CDR3 DNA: TGTGCCAGCAGTGCGTTTCAGGGAAGCAATCAGCCCCAGCATTTT

J gene: TRBJ2-1
V gene: TRBV19
clone size: -
D gene: TRBD2
CDR3 protein: CASSSAAGGPLSLVEQFF
CDR3 DNA: TGTGCCAGTAGTTCAGCGGCGGGGGGGCCGCTTTCCTTGGTTGAGCAGTTCTTC

J gene: TRBJ1-2
V gene: TRBV28
clone size: few
D gene: TRBD1
CDR3 protein: CASSFPLPQGKGYTF
CDR3 DNA: TGTGCCAGCAGTTTCCCCCTCCCACAGGGGAAGGGCTACACCTTC

J gene: TRBJ1-6
V gene: TRBV5-4
clone size: -
D gene: -
CDR3 protein: CASSPGHGDSPLHF
CDR3 DNA: TGTGCCAGCAGCCCGGGCCACGGGGACTCACCCCTCCACTTT

J gene: TRBJ2-7
V gene: TRBV28
clone size: -
D gene: TRBD2
CDR3 protein: CASSDPGTSGRGYEQYF
CDR3 DNA: TGTGCCAGCAGTGACCCCGGGACTAGCGGGAGAGGCTACGAGCAGTACTTC

J gene: TRBJ2-6
V gene: TRBV5-1
clone size: -
D gene: -
CDR3 protein: CASSFADSFGANVLTF
CDR3 DNA: TGCGCCAGCAGCTTCGCTGACAGCTTTGGGGCCAACGTCCTGACTTTC

J gene: TRBJ2-7
V gene: TRBV6-5
clone size: -
D gene: -
CDR3 protein: CASSPRLGEQYF
CDR3 DNA: TGTGCCAGCAGCCCCCGGCTTGGGGAGCAGTACTTC

J gene: TRBJ2-3
V gene: TRBV9
clone size: -
D gene: -
CDR3 protein: CASSGTYGTDTQYF
CDR3 DNA: TGTGCCAGCAGCGGAACGTACGGCACAGATACGCAGTATTTT